The entry that follows covers one TCR beta chain sequence. The sample is drawn from a study of blood T cell repertoires in COVID-19. Overall study: There were acute and convalescent COVID-19 samples, and they came from the United States, Italy and Spain.

Profiled with immunoSEQ multiplex PCR; TCRdb holds only in-frame clones, not every one. In the table there are 500,000 or so clones, approximately 86% of which are singletons. Individuals aged roughly 18 to 90 years were recruited from approximately 22 US areas. Recovered participants had two consecutive negative NP/OP PCR tests, healthcare professional clearance, or symptom resolution. This clonotype was sampled from a woman aged 18-29 years who had recovered from COVID-19. The sequenced material came from PBMCs or T cells enriched from blood (not recorded which).

This chain's CDR3 is CASSAGGEAFF. The CDR3 coding sequence is TGTGCCAGCAGTGCGGGTGGTGAAGCTTTCTTT. V gene TRBV2 combines with J gene TRBJ1-1; D uncertain. The ends were cut back, 4 bases at V and 7 bases at J, with 7 bases in the middle. This CDR3 has 11 amino acids. Germline CDR1 is SNHLY and CDR2 is FYNNEI. Full variable domain (rest looked up from reference TRBV2 and TRBJ1-1): EPEVTQTPSHQVTQMGQEVILRCVPISNHLYFYWYRQILGQKVEFLVSFYNNEISEKSEIFDDQFSVERPDGSNFTLKIRSTKLEDSAMYFCASSAGGEAFFGQGTRLTVV.